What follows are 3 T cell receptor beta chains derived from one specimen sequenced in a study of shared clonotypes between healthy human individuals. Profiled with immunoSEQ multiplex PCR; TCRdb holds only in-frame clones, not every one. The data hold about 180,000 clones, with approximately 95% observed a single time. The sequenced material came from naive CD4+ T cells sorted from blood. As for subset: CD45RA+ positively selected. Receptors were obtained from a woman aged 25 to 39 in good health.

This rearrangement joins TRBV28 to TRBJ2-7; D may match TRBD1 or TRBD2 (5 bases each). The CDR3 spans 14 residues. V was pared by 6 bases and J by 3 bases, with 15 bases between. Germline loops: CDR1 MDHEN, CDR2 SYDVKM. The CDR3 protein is CASSSGTPLYEQYF. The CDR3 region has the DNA TGTGCCAGCAGCTCCGGGACCCCACTCTACGAGCAGTACTTC.

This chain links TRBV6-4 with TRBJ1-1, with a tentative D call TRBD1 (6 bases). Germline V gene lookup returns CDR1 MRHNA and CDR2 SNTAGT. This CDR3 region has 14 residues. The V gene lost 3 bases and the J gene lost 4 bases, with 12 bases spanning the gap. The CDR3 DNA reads TGTGCCAGCAGTGAGGGGGGGCGACGCACTGAAGCTTTCTTT. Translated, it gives CASSEGGRRTEAFF.

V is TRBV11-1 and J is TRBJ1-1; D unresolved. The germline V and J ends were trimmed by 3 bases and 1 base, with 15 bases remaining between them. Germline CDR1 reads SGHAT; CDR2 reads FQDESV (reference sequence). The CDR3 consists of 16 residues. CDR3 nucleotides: TGTGCCAGCAGCTTGAGTGCAAGTGTGGCGAACACTGAAGCTTTCTTT. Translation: CASSLSASVANTEAFF.